This TCR beta chain was sequenced for a study of cytomegalovirus exposure and HLA in healthy donors. The study, taken as a whole, reports: The authors enumerated under 200 TCR beta chains as linked to cytomegalovirus.

Concerning this clone itself: Its antigen remains unidentified.

The study ran its PCR with 60 Vbeta and 13 Jbeta primers. Profiling relied on immunoSEQ multiplex PCR, and the TCRdb table lists in-frame clones only, not all of them. The data hold some 200,000 clones, with 65% to 85% observed a single time. Trimming left V 3 bases short and J 7 bases short, with 17 bases between. The CDR3 runs to 15 residues. CDR1 and CDR2 (germline): SGHRS, YFSETQ. Sequencing was carried out using PBMCs. The chain uses TRBV5-1 and TRBJ2-1; TRBD1 is a possible D gene (6 bases). The source of this sequence is a man aged 50 to 59 in good health and CMV-seronegative. The CDR3 DNA follows: TGCGCCAGCAGCTATGAGGGGGTCTTTGATAATGAGCAGTTCTTC. It specifies CASSYEGVFDNEQFF.